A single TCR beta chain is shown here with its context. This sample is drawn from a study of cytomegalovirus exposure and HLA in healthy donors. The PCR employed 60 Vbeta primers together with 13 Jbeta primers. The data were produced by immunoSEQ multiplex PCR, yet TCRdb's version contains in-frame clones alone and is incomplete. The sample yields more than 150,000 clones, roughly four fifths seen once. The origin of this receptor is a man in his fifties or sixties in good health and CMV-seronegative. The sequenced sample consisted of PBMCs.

CDR3 in DNA: TGTGCCAGCGCCCGCTCAGACTACAATGAGCAGTTCTTC. Translation gives CASARSDYNEQFF. V usage is TRBV5-8 and J usage is TRBJ2-1; no clear D gene. CDR1 and CDR2 from the germline V gene are SGHTS and YDEGEE. V was pared by 7 bases and J by 3 bases, with 11 bases between. The CDR3 is 13 residues long.